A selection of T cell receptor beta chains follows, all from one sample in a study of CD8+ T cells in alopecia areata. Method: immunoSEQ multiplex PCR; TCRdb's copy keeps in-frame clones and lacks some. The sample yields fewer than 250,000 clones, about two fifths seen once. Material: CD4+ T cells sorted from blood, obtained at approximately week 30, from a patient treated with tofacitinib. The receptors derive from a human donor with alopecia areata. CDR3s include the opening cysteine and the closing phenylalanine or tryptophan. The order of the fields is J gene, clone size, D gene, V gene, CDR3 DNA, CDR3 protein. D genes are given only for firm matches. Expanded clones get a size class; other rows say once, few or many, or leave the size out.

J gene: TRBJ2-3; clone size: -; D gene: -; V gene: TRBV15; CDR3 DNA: TGTGCCACCAGCAGATTCAGCGGAGATACGCAGTATTTT; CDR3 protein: CATSRFSGDTQYF
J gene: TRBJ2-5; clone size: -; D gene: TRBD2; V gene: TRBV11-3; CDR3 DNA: TGTGCCAGCAGCACCGGGACTAGCGGCCTTCTGCAAGAGACCCAGTACTTC; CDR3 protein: CASSTGTSGLLQETQYF
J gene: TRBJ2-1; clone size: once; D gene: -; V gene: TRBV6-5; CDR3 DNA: TGTGCCAGCAGCGCCGAGGGCGGCTACAATGAGCAGTTCTTC; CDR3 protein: CASSAEGGYNEQFF
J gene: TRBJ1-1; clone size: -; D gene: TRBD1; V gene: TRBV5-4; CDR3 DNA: TGTGCCAGCAGCGGACCTGCAGGGGGAATAAACACTGAAGCTTTCTTT; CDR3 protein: CASSGPAGGINTEAFF
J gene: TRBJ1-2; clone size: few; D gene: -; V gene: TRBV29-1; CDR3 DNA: TGCAGCGTTGGGTGGACAGTTCCAAACTATGGCTACACCTTC; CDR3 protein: CSVGWTVPNYGYTF
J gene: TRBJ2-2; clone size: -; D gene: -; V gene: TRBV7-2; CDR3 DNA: TGTGCCAGCAGCTTAGCGGTGAACGGGGAGCTGTTTTTT; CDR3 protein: CASSLAVNGELFF
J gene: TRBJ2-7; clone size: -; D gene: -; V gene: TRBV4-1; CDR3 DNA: TGCGCCAGCAGCCAAGGGTTGGCAGGGTTGTCCTACGAGCAGTACTTC; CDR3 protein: CASSQGLAGLSYEQYF
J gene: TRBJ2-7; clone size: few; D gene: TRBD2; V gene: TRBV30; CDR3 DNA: TGTGCCTGGGTAGCCCTAGCGGGAGACGAGCAGTACTTC; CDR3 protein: CAWVALAGDEQYF
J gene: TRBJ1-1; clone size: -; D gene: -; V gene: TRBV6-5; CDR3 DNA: TGTGCCAGCAGCCGACAGCCTGAACGGGCTGAAGCTTTCTTT; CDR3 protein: CASSRQPERAEAFF
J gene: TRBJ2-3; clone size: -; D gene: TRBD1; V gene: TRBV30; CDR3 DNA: TGTGCCTGGGAGGGACAGGCAATTTCCACAGATACGCAGTATTTT; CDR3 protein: CAWEGQAISTDTQYF
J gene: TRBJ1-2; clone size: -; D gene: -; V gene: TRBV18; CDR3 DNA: TGTGCCAGCTCACAAGAGGGGTCTAACTATGGCTACACCTTC; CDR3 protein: CASSQEGSNYGYTF
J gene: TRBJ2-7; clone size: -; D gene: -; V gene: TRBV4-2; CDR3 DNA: TGTGCCAGCAGCCAAGATCGAGGGAGGGGGCCCCCCTACGAGCAGTACTTC; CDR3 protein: CASSQDRGRGPPYEQYF
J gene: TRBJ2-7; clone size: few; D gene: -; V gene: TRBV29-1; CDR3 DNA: TGCAGCGTTCTGCAGGGAGACTACGAGCAGTACTTC; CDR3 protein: CSVLQGDYEQYF
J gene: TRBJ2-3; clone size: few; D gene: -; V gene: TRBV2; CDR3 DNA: TGTGCCAGCAGTGATGGTGAATATACGCAGTATTTT; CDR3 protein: CASSDGEYTQYF
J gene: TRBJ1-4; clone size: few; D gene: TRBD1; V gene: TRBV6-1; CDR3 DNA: TGTGCCAGCAGTGGATCGACAGGGGTGAATGAAAAACTGTTTTTT; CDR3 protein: CASSGSTGVNEKLFF
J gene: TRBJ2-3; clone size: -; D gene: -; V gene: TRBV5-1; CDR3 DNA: TGCGCCAGCAGCTTCAGGGACCTCGGGACGGATACGCAGTATTTT; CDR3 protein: CASSFRDLGTDTQYF
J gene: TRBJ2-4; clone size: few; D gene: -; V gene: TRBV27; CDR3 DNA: TGTGCCAGCAGTTTGTCGGGGTTAGCCAAAAACATTCAGTACTTC; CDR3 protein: CASSLSGLAKNIQYF
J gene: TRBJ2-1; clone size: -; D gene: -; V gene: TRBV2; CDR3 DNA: TGTGCCAGTGTAGGGAGTGAGCAGTTCTTC; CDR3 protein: CASVGSEQFF
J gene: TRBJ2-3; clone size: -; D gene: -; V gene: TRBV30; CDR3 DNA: TGTGCCTGGAGTGGAGCGGCGGGGGATACGCAGTATTTT; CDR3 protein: CAWSGAAGDTQYF
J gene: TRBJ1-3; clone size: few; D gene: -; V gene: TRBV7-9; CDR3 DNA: TGTGCCAGCAGTCGCGGACCGGACTCTGGAAACACCATATATTTT; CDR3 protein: CASSRGPDSGNTIYF